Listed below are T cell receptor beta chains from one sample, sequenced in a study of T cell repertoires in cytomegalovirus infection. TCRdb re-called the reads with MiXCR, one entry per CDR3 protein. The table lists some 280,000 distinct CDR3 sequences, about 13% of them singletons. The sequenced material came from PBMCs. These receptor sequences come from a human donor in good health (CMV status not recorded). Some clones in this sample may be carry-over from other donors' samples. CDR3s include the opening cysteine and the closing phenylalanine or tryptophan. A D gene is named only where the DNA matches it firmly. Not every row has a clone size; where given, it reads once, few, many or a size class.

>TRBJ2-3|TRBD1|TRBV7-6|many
CASSFGRGQAGGTDTQYF
TGTGCCAGCAGCTTTGGTCGGGGACAGGCTGGGGGCACAGATACGCAGTATTTT
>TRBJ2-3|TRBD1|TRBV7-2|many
CASSKTGADTQYF
TGTGCCAGCAGCAAAACAGGGGCAGATACGCAGTATTTT
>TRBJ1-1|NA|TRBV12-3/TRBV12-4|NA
CASSSSGRATEAFF
TGTGCCAGCAGTTCCTCGGGGAGGGCTACTGAAGCTTTCTTT
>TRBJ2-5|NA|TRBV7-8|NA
CASSARTSEGATQYF
TGTGCCAGCAGCGCCCGAACTAGTGAGGGCGCGACCCAGTACTTC
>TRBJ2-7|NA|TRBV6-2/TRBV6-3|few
CASSYEGPPYEQYF
TGTGCCAGCAGTTATGAGGGGCCGCCCTACGAGCAGTACTTC
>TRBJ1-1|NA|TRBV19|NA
CASGFTGAFF
TGTGCCAGTGGATTCACGGGAGCTTTCTTT
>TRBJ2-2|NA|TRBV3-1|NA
CASSQAQGLGTGELFF
TGTGCCAGCAGCCAAGCGCAGGGGCTGGGCACCGGGGAGCTGTTTTTT
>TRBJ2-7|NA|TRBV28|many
CASSLFLAQYF
TGTGCCAGCAGTTTATTCCTGGCGCAGTACTTC
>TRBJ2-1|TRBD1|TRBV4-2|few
CASSQEPGTGVNEQFF
TGTGCCAGCAGCCAAGAACCCGGGACAGGGGTAAATGAGCAGTTCTTC
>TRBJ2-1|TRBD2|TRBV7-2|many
CASSLAPTSGEDEQFF
TGTGCCAGCAGCTTAGCGCCCACTAGCGGGGAGGATGAGCAGTTCTTC
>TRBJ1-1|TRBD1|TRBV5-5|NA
CASSLGDRASEAFF
TGTGCCAGCAGCTTGGGGGACAGGGCGTCTGAAGCTTTCTTT
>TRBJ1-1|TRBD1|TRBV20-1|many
CSALTGERVNTEAFF
TGCAGTGCCTTAACAGGGGAACGGGTGAACACTGAAGCTTTCTTT
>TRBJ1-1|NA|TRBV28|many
CATQGGSQGNTEAFF
TGTGCCACCCAAGGCGGGAGTCAGGGGAACACTGAAGCTTTCTTT
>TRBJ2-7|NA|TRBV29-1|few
CSVEADSYEQYF
TGCAGCGTTGAAGCGGACAGCTACGAGCAGTACTTC
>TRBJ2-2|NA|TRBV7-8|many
CASSLTKSLTGELFF
TGTGCCAGCAGCTTAACCAAATCGTTGACCGGGGAGCTGTTTTTT
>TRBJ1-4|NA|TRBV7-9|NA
CATSPATNEKLFF
TGTGCCACCAGTCCCGCGACTAATGAAAAACTGTTTTTT
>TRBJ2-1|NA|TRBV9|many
CASSATRLARSSYNEQFF
TGTGCCAGCAGCGCCACCCGTTTAGCGCGGAGCTCCTACAATGAGCAGTTCTTC
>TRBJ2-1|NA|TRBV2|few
CASSDLHSMANEQFF
TGTGCCAGCAGTGATTTACATTCCATGGCCAATGAGCAGTTCTTC
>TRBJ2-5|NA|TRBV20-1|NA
CSARGGTETQYF
TGCAGTGCTAGAGGTGGGACGGAGACCCAGTACTTC
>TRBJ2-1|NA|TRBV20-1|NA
CSASVRTSLSEQFF
TGCAGTGCTAGTGTCCGGACCAGTTTGAGTGAGCAGTTCTTC
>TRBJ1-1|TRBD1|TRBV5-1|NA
CASSLAKGLGQTNTEAFF
TGCGCCAGCAGCCTGGCTAAGGGATTGGGACAGACGAACACTGAAGCTTTCTTT
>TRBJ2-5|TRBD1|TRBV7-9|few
CASSLIGTGGETQYF
TGTGCCAGCAGCTTAATCGGGACAGGCGGAGAGACCCAGTACTTC